This T cell receptor (beta chain) was captured in a study of blood T cells in healthy people across ages. The CDR3 covers 12 residues. Germline assignment: CDR1 LGHDT and CDR2 YNNKEL (reference sequence). Trimming left V 3 bases short and J 3 bases short, with 6 bases between. Next came a second PCR, run for about 7 to 12 cycles, which used a sample-barcoded 5' primer along with a J-beta primer mix. TCRdb processed the 5' RACE reads anew with MiXCR; each CDR3 protein has one entry. The table includes 650,000 to 1,000,000 distinct CDR3 sequences, 35% to 50% detected once. The clonotype comes from a man older than 75 in good health. The V call is TRBV3-1, the J call TRBJ2-7, with unresolved D. The sample was blood. CDR3 amino acids: CASSQVNYEQYF. The CDR3 DNA follows: TGTGCCAGCAGCCAGGTTAACTACGAGCAGTACTTC.